This T cell receptor beta chain was sequenced in a study of cytomegalovirus exposure and HLA in healthy donors. Study-wide results and limits: Researchers reported that a few CMV-associated chains were confirmed in vitro as CMV antigen-specific. Further analysis, carried out later, found HLA-associated TCR beta chains more clonally expanded than equally common other chains.

From germline, CDR1 is SGHAT and CDR2 FQNNGV. CDR3 length: 18 amino acids. With 0 bases clipped from V and 3 bases from J, the junction kept 8 bases outside the gene matches. As regards this clone: Its antigen is not known.

In the PCR, 60 Vbeta and 13 Jbeta primers were used. Generated by immunoSEQ multiplex PCR, the TCRdb table keeps only in-frame clones and is missing some. The listing contains around 44,000 clones. V usage is TRBV11-2 and J usage is TRBJ2-2, with TRBD1 identical over 9 bases. Sequencing was done on a sample of PBMCs. The sequence derives from a male donor in good health and CMV-seropositive. The CDR3 sequence is CASSLEWDREEDTGELFF. The CDR3 DNA reads TGTGCCAGCAGCTTAGAATGGGACAGGGAGGAGGACACCGGGGAGCTGTTTTTT. Drawing the rest from reference TRBV11-2 and TRBJ2-2, the complete variable domain is EAGVAQSPRYKIIEKRQSVAFWCNPISGHATLYWYQQILGQGPKLLIQFQNNGVVDDSQLPKDRFSAERLKGVDSTLKIQPAKLEDSAVYLCASSLEWDREEDTGELFFGEGSRLTVL.